The T cell receptor (beta chain) under discussion was sequenced for a study of T cells in localized non-small cell lung cancer. Remarks on this clone: Its antigen is unidentified.

Study conclusions and caveats: Adjacent lung exhibited a median of about 50 among the 100 most abundant tumor clones. An association was observed between higher blood T cell density and longer overall survival. Sequencing was restricted to one tumor region; therefore, heterogeneity remains possible.

Profiled with immunoSEQ multiplex PCR; TCRdb holds only in-frame clones, not every one. Among nearly 15,000 clones listed, 85% to 90% were seen once. The CDR3 loop spans 15 amino acids. The germline CDR1 and CDR2 sequences are LNHDA and SQIVND (reference sequence). V lost 3 bases and J lost 0; bases outside the gene matches: 2. The J gene is TRBJ2-1, the V gene TRBV19; 7 nucleotides agree with TRBD2. The source material was peripheral blood, sampled before any cancer treatment. The TCR sequence derives from a female donor over 55 with stage I squamous cell lung carcinoma. The CDR3 coding sequence is TGTGCCAGTAGTATGGGGGGGAGCTCCTACAATGAGCAGTTCTTC. It is translated as CASSMGGSSYNEQFF.